This record covers a single T cell receptor beta chain. The sample is drawn from a study of identical twins. Using its own MiXCR run on the 5' RACE reads, TCRdb lists one record per CDR3 protein. The table records hundreds of thousands of distinct CDR3 sequences, over 9% of them present only once. Another study also made use of these data, one on yellow fever vaccine responses in identical twins.

Sequencing was performed on PBMCs. The TCR sequence derives from a woman aged 18 to 35 in good health.

This CDR3 reads CASSESFDEQYF. DNA of the CDR3: TGCGCCAGCAGTGAGTCGTTTGACGAGCAGTACTTC. V gene TRBV10-2 combines with J gene TRBJ2-7; D unresolved. CDR1 is WSHSY and CDR2 is SAAADI in the germline V gene. Trimming left V 0 bases short and J 5 bases short, with 5 bases between. This CDR3 has 12 amino acids.